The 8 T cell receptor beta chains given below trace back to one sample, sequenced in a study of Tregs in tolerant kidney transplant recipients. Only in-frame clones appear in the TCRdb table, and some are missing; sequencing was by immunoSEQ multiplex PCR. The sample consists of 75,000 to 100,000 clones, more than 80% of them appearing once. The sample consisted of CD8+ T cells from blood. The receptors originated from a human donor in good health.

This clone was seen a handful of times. CDR3 nucleotides: TGTGCCACCAGCCGCTCCAGGGGGGCTGCCAACGAGCAGTACTTC. It specifies CATSRSRGAANEQYF. The J gene is TRBJ2-7, the V gene TRBV15; a possible D gene is TRBD1 (7 bases). The germline CDR1 and CDR2 sequences are LNHNV and YYDKDF (reference sequence). The CDR3 consists of 15 residues. With 5 bases removed from V and 5 bases from J, the gap between germline ends came to 19 bases.

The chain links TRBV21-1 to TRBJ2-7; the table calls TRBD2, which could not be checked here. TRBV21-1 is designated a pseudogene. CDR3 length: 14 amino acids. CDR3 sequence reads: CASSKVRYSYEQYF. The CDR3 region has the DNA TGTGCCAGCAGCAAAGTCCGGTACTCCTACGAGCAGTACTTC.

CDR3 DNA sequence: TGCGCCAGCAGCCCAAGCCTGGGTGAGCAGTTCTTC. Amino acid sequence: CASSPSLGEQFF. This chain uses TRBV5-1 with TRBJ2-1; D call uncertain. The CDR3 totals 12 residues. The V end was cut by 4 bases, the J end by 9 bases, with 11 bases between. CDR1 is SGHRS and CDR2 is YFSETQ in the germline V gene. The whole variable domain, filled in from reference TRBV5-1 and TRBJ2-1, reads KAGVTQTPRYLIKTRGQQVTLSCSPISGHRSVSWYQQTPGQGLQFLFEYFSETQRNKGNFPGRFSGRQFSNSRSEMNVSTLELGDSALYLCASSPSLGEQFFGPGTRLTVL.

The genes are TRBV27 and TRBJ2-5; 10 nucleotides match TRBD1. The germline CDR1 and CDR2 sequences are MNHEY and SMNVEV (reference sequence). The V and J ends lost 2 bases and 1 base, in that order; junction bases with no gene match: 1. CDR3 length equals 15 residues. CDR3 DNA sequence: TGTGCCAGCAGTTTAAGGGACAGGGGCCAAGAGACCCAGTACTTC. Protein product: CASSLRDRGQETQYF.

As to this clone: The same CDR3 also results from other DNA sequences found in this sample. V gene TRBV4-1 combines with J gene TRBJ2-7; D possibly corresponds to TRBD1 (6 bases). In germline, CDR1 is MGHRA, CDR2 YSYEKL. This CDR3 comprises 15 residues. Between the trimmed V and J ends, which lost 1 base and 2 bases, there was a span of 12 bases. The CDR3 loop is CASSQVGTLPYEQYF. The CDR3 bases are TGCGCCAGCAGCCAAGTGGGGACACTCCCCTACGAGCAGTACTTC.

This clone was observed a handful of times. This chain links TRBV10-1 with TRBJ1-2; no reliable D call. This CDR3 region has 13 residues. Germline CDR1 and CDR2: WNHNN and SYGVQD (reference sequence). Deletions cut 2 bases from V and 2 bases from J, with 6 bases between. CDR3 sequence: CASSEQLNYGYTF. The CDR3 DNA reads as TGCGCCAGCAGTGAGCAGCTGAACTATGGCTACACCTTC.

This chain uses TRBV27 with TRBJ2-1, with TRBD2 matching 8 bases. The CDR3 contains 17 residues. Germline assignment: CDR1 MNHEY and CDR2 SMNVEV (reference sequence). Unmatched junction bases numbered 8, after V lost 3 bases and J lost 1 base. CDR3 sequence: CASSFSPTSASYNEQFF. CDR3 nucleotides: TGTGCCAGCAGTTTTTCTCCGACTAGCGCGTCCTACAATGAGCAGTTCTTC.

CDR3 region: CASRGTFGNAYGYTF. Here the CDR3 DNA reads TGTGCCAGCAGAGGGACATTCGGAAATGCCTATGGCTACACCTTC. V usage is TRBV5-4 and J usage is TRBJ1-2; D is perhaps TRBD1 (6 bases). The CDR3 contains 15 residues. CDR1 SGHNT and CDR2 YYREEE come from the germline V gene (reference sequence). Trimming removed 5 bases at V and 4 bases at J, with 18 bases between.